The 13 T cell receptor beta chains reported below all come from one sample, sequenced in a study of T-cell memory formation after mild COVID-19. MiXCR was run by TCRdb on the 5' RACE reads, yielding one entry per CDR3 protein. Of about 200,000 distinct CDR3 sequences in the sample, over 9.5% are singletons; the top ten hold roughly 4%. The specimen sequenced was PBMCs or a T cell subset sorted from them (not recorded which). The receptors were gathered from a young man who had mild COVID-19 (a few samples of this study predate the infection). Cell type and time point are not known.

This clonotype was found a few times. The rearrangement uses TRBV7-2 and TRBJ1-1, with D perhaps matching TRBD1 (5 bases). This CDR3 is 15 amino acids long. The germline V gene encodes CDR1 SGHTA and CDR2 FQGNSA. Trimming removed 3 bases at V and 0 bases at J, with 11 bases between. CDR3 sequence (DNA): TGTGCCAGCAGCTTCTCGGTGACAGTGAACACTGAAGCTTTCTTT. It is translated as CASSFSVTVNTEAFF. Full variable domain (missing parts from reference TRBV7-2 and TRBJ1-1): GAGVSQSPSNKVTEKGKDVELRCDPISGHTALYWYRQSLGQGLEFLIYFQGNSAPDKSGLPSDRFSAERTGGSVSTLTIQRTQQEDSAVYLCASSFSVTVNTEAFFGQGTRLTVV.

This clonotype has a handful of counts. The rearrangement joins TRBV18 to TRBJ2-3; D ambiguous. Deletions cut 6 bases from V and 4 bases from J, with 8 bases between. Germline CDR1 is KGHSH and CDR2 is LQKENI. This CDR3 spans 12 amino acids. The CDR3 is CASSQNPDTQYF. CDR3 nucleotide sequence: TGTGCCAGCTCGCAAAATCCAGATACGCAGTATTTT.

The chain links TRBV7-8 to TRBJ1-3, with 7 positions matching TRBD1. The length of the CDR3 is 17 residues. Germline loops: CDR1 SGHVS, CDR2 FQNEAQ. The trim removed 0 bases at V and 0 bases at J, leaving 5 bases unmatched. The CDR3 DNA reads TGTGCCAGCAGCTTAGCGCCGGGACAGTTCTCTGGAAACACCATATATTTT. Its translation is CASSLAPGQFSGNTIYF. The full variable domain, with the rest looked up from reference TRBV7-8 and TRBJ1-3, is GAGVSQSPRYKVAKRGQDVALRCDPISGHVSLFWYQQALGQGPEFLTYFQNEAQLDKSGLPSDRFFAERPEGSVSTLKIQRTQQEDSAVYLCASSLAPGQFSGNTIYFGEGSWLTVV.

This chain uses TRBV7-8 with TRBJ2-3, with 9 bases fitting TRBD2. The J segment lost 2 bases and the V segment lost 7 bases, leaving 10 bases of the junction unmatched. This CDR3 is 16 amino acids long. Germline CDR1 reads SGHVS; CDR2 reads FQNEAQ. The CDR3 spells CASKARGGATTDTQYF. Here the CDR3 DNA reads TGTGCCAGCAAAGCGCGGGGGGGGGCCACCACAGATACGCAGTATTTT.

This clonotype was detected only a few times. CDR3 DNA: TGTGCCATCAGTGAGTCGATGGAGCAGTACTTC. Translation gives CAISESMEQYF. The chain employs TRBV10-3 and TRBJ2-7; D is unresolved. CDR3 length equals 11 residues. Trimming pared 0 bases from V and 7 bases from J, leaving 4 bases between. Germline V gene sequence: CDR1 ENHRY, CDR2 SYGVKD.

The gene calls are TRBV10-2 and TRBJ2-7; D could derive from TRBD1 or TRBD2 (5 bases each). Trimming removed 7 bases at V and 4 bases at J, with 14 bases between. This CDR3 comprises 13 residues. Looked up from germline, CDR1 is WSHSY and CDR2 is SAAADI. The CDR3 DNA follows: TGCGCCAGCACCGGGGACCCCGGGTACGAGCAGTACTTC. Translated: CASTGDPGYEQYF.

Many counts were recorded for this clonotype. This chain uses TRBV7-2 with TRBJ2-3; either TRBD1 or TRBD2 may supply D (5 bases each). This CDR3 region has 16 residues. Trimming removed 2 bases at V and 0 bases at J, with 12 bases between. Germline V gives CDR1 SGHTA, CDR2 FQGNSA. The CDR3 DNA sequence: TGTGCCAGCAGCTTAATTGGGGGTGCTAGCACAGATACGCAGTATTTT. It yields the protein CASSLIGGASTDTQYF.

This clonotype has more than one count but fewer than ten. The chain combines TRBV6-5 with TRBJ2-1; TRBD1 matches 7 bases. Germline assignment: CDR1 MNHEY and CDR2 SVGAGI. Losses at the gene ends were 6 bases for V and 4 bases for J; bases not matched to a gene: 9. There are 15 residues in the CDR3. CDR3 sequence reads: CASRSGTDIYNEQFF. In nucleotides, the CDR3 is TGTGCCAGCAGGTCCGGGACAGATATTTACAATGAGCAGTTCTTC.

This clonotype was recorded a few times. The chain is built from TRBV11-2 and TRBJ2-7; TRBD1 aligns across 9 bases. The CDR3 contains 14 residues. V shed 4 bases and J 6 bases; nucleotides not matched to a gene: 7. Germline V gene lookup returns CDR1 SGHAT and CDR2 FQNNGV. CDR3 region: CASSSPGQGPEQYF. The CDR3 nucleotides are TGTGCCAGCAGCTCCCCGGGACAGGGCCCCGAGCAGTACTTC.

This clonotype was recorded many times. The CDR3 DNA reads TGTGCCAGCAGCTTAGTGCGGAAGGCTGAAGCTTTCTTT. This gives the protein CASSLVRKAEAFF. This chain uses TRBV7-9 with TRBJ1-1; unclear D gene. The CDR3 extends over 13 amino acids. Trimming cost V 1 base and J 6 bases, with 9 bases left between them. Germline assignment: CDR1 SEHNR and CDR2 FQNEAQ (reference sequence).

This clonotype has a handful of counts. The chain carries TRBV4-3 and TRBJ1-2; TRBD1 is a possible D gene (5 bases). The CDR3 runs 17 residues. The ends were cut back, 0 bases at V and 2 bases at J, with 16 bases in the middle. CDR1 is LGHNA and CDR2 is YSLEER in the germline V gene. Here the CDR3 DNA reads TGCGCCAGCAGCCAAGACTTTGGGGCGCCAGCCAACTATGGCTACACCTTC. Its protein product is CASSQDFGAPANYGYTF.

In this sample, this clonotype turned up many times. The chain joins TRBV18 to TRBJ2-5; D unclear. The V end was cut by 3 bases, the J end by 1 base, with 9 bases between. CDR1 KGHSH and CDR2 LQKENI come from the germline V gene. The CDR3 loop spans 14 amino acids. The DNA of the CDR3 is TGTGCCAGCTCACCCCTCTCCGGCCAAGAGACCCAGTACTTC. It translates to CASSPLSGQETQYF. Drawing the rest from reference TRBV18 and TRBJ2-5, the complete variable domain is NAGVMQNPRHLVRRRGQEARLRCSPMKGHSHVYWYRQLPEEGLKFMVYLQKENIIDESGMPKERFSAEFPKEGPSILRIQQVVRGDSAAYFCASSPLSGQETQYFGPGTRLLVL.

This rearrangement joins TRBV3-1 to TRBJ1-3, with D hard to call. The germline gives CDR1 LGHDT, CDR2 YNNKEL (reference sequence). The CDR3 is made up of 15 amino acids. Trimming removed 3 bases from V and 0 bases from J, with 9 bases in between. CDR3 amino acids: CASSQAGSSGNTIYF. The CDR3 bases are TGTGCCAGCAGCCAGGCCGGCAGCTCTGGAAACACCATATATTTT.